The clone carrying this TCR beta chain was seen a few times. This entry belongs to a study of cytomegalovirus exposure and HLA in healthy donors. A multiplex PCR was run with 60 Vbeta primers and 13 Jbeta primers. Assay used: immunoSEQ multiplex PCR; TCRdb lists only in-frame clones, some missing. The sample contains over 100,000 clones, around 8.5% of which appear only once. Input material: PBMCs. This clonotype was sampled from a man in his forties in good health and CMV-seronegative.

CDR3 nucleotide sequence: TGTGCCAGCAGTTCCCCGGGGGGGACAGGGGATGTGTTGGGCAATCAGCCCCAGCATTTT. It specifies CASSSPGGTGDVLGNQPQHF. J is TRBJ1-5 and V is TRBV28; 10 bases map to TRBD1. The CDR3 contains 20 residues. The trim removed 4 bases at V and 2 bases at J, leaving 17 bases unmatched. Germline V CDR1 and CDR2: MDHEN, SYDVKM.